These 16 T cell receptor beta chains came from one sample sequenced in a study of cytomegalovirus exposure and HLA in healthy donors. With 60 Vbeta and 13 Jbeta primers, the PCR was carried out. Profiling relied on immunoSEQ multiplex PCR, and the TCRdb table lists in-frame clones only, not all of them. The sample records about 150,000 clones, 70% to 90% being singletons. The sample was PBMCs. Receptors were obtained from a young woman in good health and CMV-seronegative.

This chain links TRBV29-1 with TRBJ1-4, with a tentative D call TRBD1 (5 bases). Germline V gene sequence: CDR1 SQVTM, CDR2 ANQGSEA. The germline V and J ends were trimmed by 7 bases and 7 bases, with 16 bases remaining between them. The CDR3 has 13 residues. CDR3 residues: CSANGGAGEKLFF. Here the CDR3 DNA reads TGCAGCGCAAACGGGGGTGCGGGTGAAAAACTGTTTTTT.

This clone occurred a few times. The chain combines TRBV7-9 with TRBJ1-3; 7 bases match TRBD1. V gave up 4 bases and J gave up 2 bases; unmatched junction bases: 17. The CDR3 covers 19 residues. Germline-derived CDR1 and CDR2 are SEHNR and FQNEAQ (reference sequence). CDR3: CASSSRRDRGVSTGNTIYF. The CDR3 bases are TGTGCCAGCAGCTCGCGCCGGGACAGAGGAGTCTCAACTGGAAACACCATATATTTT.

The chain has TRBV6-5 and TRBJ2-7; 7 bases are a match to TRBD1. This CDR3 comprises 14 residues. V was clipped by 8 bases and J by 0 bases; unmatched bases: 7. Germline V CDR1 and CDR2: MNHEY, SVGAGI. DNA for the CDR3: TGTGCCAGCTCGACAGGGATCCTCTCCTACGAGCAGTACTTC. It codes for CASSTGILSYEQYF.

This sequence joins TRBV5-4 and TRBJ2-7, with 8 bases identical to TRBD1. The CDR3 spans 14 residues. With V trimmed by 3 bases and J by 5 bases, 7 bases remained unmatched. Looked up from germline, CDR1 is SGHNT and CDR2 is YYREEE (reference sequence). CDR3: CASSSPGQGHEQYF. The CDR3, as DNA: TGTGCCAGCAGCTCCCCCGGACAGGGCCACGAGCAGTACTTC.

This chain uses TRBV25-1 with TRBJ2-2, with 7 bases that match TRBD1. CDR1 is MGHDK and CDR2 is SYGVNS in the germline V gene. After removal of 1 base from V and 2 bases from J, the junction contained 4 bases not matched to a gene. The CDR3 runs to 16 residues. The CDR3 reads CASSEFQGDNTGELFF. In DNA, the CDR3 is TGTGCCAGCAGTGAATTTCAGGGGGATAACACCGGGGAGCTGTTTTTT.

In its sample, this clone was seen a few times. The V and J genes are TRBV6-5 and TRBJ1-5; TRBD1 matches 9 bases. Germline CDR1 and CDR2: MNHEY and SVGAGI. The CDR3 runs to 15 residues. J gave up 4 bases and V 2 bases, and 3 bases lay outside the gene matches. CDR3 sequence: CASSYPGTGNQPQHF. As DNA, the CDR3 is TGTGCCAGCAGTTACCCCGGGACAGGGAATCAGCCCCAGCATTTT.

With regard to this clone: In the same sample, other DNA sequences code for this CDR3. V and J are TRBV7-8 and TRBJ2-3; D unclear. The CDR3 totals 15 residues. CDR1 SGHVS and CDR2 FQNEAQ come from the germline V gene. With 3 bases removed from V and 1 base from J, the gap between germline ends came to 11 bases. The CDR3 reads CASSLYLVGTDTQYF. CDR3 bases: TGTGCCAGCAGCTTGTACCTAGTGGGCACAGATACGCAGTATTTT.

This sequence joins TRBV29-1 and TRBJ2-1, with D perhaps matching TRBD2 (7 bases). CDR1 is SQVTM and CDR2 is ANQGSEA in the germline V gene. Trimming cost V 6 bases and J 14 bases, with 14 bases left between them. The CDR3 contains 10 residues. The CDR3 coding sequence is TGCAGCGTCAACTGGGGGGGCGAGTTCTTC. Translated: CSVNWGGEFF.

The rearrangement uses TRBV5-5 and TRBJ1-5; unclear D gene. Germline values: CDR1 SGHKS, CDR2 YYEKEE (reference sequence). There are 17 residues in the CDR3. Trimming took off 0 bases at V and 1 base at J, with 14 bases between the two ends. CDR3 DNA sequence: TGTGCCAGCAGCTTGGAGGGCGGGATGTTGAGCAATCAGCCCCAGCATTTT. Its protein is CASSLEGGMLSNQPQHF.

With regard to this clone: The sample has other DNA sequences that encode this CDR3 too. V usage is TRBV5-1 and J usage is TRBJ2-1, with TRBD2 matching 12 bases. Germline assignment: CDR1 SGHRS and CDR2 YFSETQ. The length of the CDR3 is 17 residues. Trimming at V came to 0 bases and at J to 4 bases, leaving 5 bases not matched to a gene. The CDR3 loop is CASSLVPSGGGYNEQFF. The DNA of the CDR3 is TGCGCCAGCAGCTTGGTCCCTAGCGGGGGGGGGTACAATGAGCAGTTCTTC.

This chain joins TRBV4-2 and TRBJ2-2; 9 positions match TRBD2. The length of the CDR3 is 16 residues. V gave up 2 bases and J gave up 0 bases; unmatched junction bases: 1. Germline V lookup: CDR1 LGHNA, CDR2 YNFKEQ. Here the CDR3 DNA reads TGTGCCAGCAGCCAATTAGCGGGAGCGAACACCGGGGAGCTGTTTTTT. Translating gives CASSQLAGANTGELFF.

The chain is built from TRBV11-2 and TRBJ2-1; TRBD2 matches at 13 bases. The trim removed 7 bases at V and 9 bases at J, leaving 9 bases unmatched. The V gene's germline CDR1 is SGHAT and CDR2 FQNNGV. This CDR3 region has 15 residues. CDR3 in DNA: TGTGCCAGCACCACACTAGCGGGGGGGCTCGGTGAGCAGTTCTTC. It translates to CASTTLAGGLGEQFF.

This chain uses TRBV6-1 with TRBJ2-1; D unresolved. Germline V CDR1 and CDR2: MNHNS, SASEGT. V shed 6 bases and J shed 2 bases, with 5 bases lying between them. This CDR3 is built from 12 residues. CDR3 nucleotides: TGTGCCAGCAGAAGAGCCTACAATGAGCAGTTCTTC. It specifies CASRRAYNEQFF.

The J gene is TRBJ1-4, the V gene TRBV7-9; no reliable D call. V lost 4 bases, J lost 0 bases, and 6 bases lay in between. The germline gives CDR1 SEHNR, CDR2 FQNEAQ (reference sequence). The CDR3 covers 14 residues. CDR3 sequence (DNA): TGTGCCAGCAGCTCATCAGCAACTAATGAAAAACTGTTTTTT. It is translated as CASSSSATNEKLFF.

The CDR3 DNA is TGTGCCAGCAGCGTACAGGGATCTGTGGGGGAGCAGTACTTC. Protein product: CASSVQGSVGEQYF. The V gene is TRBV9, the J gene TRBJ2-7; D is possibly TRBD1 (5 bases). Looked up from germline, CDR1 is SGDLS and CDR2 is YYNGEE. The CDR3 runs 14 residues. V was clipped by 1 base and J by 7 bases, with 15 bases between them. Full variable domain (rest looked up from reference TRBV9 and TRBJ2-7): DSGVTQTPKHLITATGQRVTLRCSPRSGDLSVYWYQQSLDQGLQFLIQYYNGEERAKGNILERFSAQQFPDLHSELNLSSLELGDSALYFCASSVQGSVGEQYFGPGTRLTVT.

V gene TRBV7-2 combines with J gene TRBJ2-3, with 7 bases aligning to TRBD2. Per germline, CDR1 SGHTA and CDR2 FQGNSA. The J segment lost 5 bases and the V segment lost 5 bases, leaving 7 bases of the junction unmatched. The CDR3 length is 14 residues. The CDR3: CASSLTSLGDTQYF. CDR3 DNA sequence: TGTGCCAGCAGCCTGACTAGCTTGGGAGATACGCAGTATTTT. Full variable domain (outside the CDR3, taken from reference TRBV7-2 and TRBJ2-3): GAGVSQSPSNKVTEKGKDVELRCDPISGHTALYWYRQSLGQGLEFLIYFQGNSAPDKSGLPSDRFSAERTGGSVSTLTIQRTQQEDSAVYLCASSLTSLGDTQYFGPGTRLTVL.